The 30 T cell receptor beta chains below all came from one sample that was sequenced in a study of T cells in tuberculosis. After thawing and overnight rest, PBMC were stained with GMM-loaded CD1B tetramer, viability dye and anti-CD3 for sorting. The CD1B tetramers carried C32 glucose monomycolate purified from Rhodococcus equi. Libraries were prepared by immunoSEQ multiplex PCR; TCRdb keeps only in-frame clonotypes and omits some of them. The sample contains 50,000 to 65,000 clones, around 90% of which appear only once. The sample consisted of CD1b-GMM tetramer-negative cells sorted from PBMCs. These receptors were collected from an adult woman with latent tuberculosis.

The V and J genes are TRBV4-1 and TRBJ1-2; maybe TRBD1 (5 bases). Per germline, CDR1 MGHRA and CDR2 YSYEKL. This CDR3 spans 15 amino acids. The ends were cut back, 0 bases at V and 6 bases at J, with 14 bases in the middle. The CDR3 nucleotides read TGCGCCAGCAGCCAAGAAAGGCAGGGATTCGATGGCTACACCTTC. Amino acids: CASSQERQGFDGYTF.

V gene TRBV7-8 combines with J gene TRBJ2-7; 13 nucleotides align to TRBD2. The germline V gene encodes CDR1 SGHVS and CDR2 FQNEAQ. CDR3 length: 18 amino acids. Trimming cost V 5 bases and J 3 bases; bases outside gene matches: 13. The CDR3 DNA follows: TGTGCCAGCAGCCGAGGACTAGCGGGAGTGGTTGGGAGCTACGAGCAGTACTTC. Its protein is CASSRGLAGVVGSYEQYF.

CDR3 bases: TGTGCCAGCAGCTTAATCAGCCAAGAGACCCAGTACTTC. It yields the protein CASSLISQETQYF. The chain employs TRBV7-3 and TRBJ2-5; the D is unclear. This CDR3 has 13 amino acids. Germline V CDR1 and CDR2: SGHTA, FQGTGA. V was trimmed by 1 base and J by 1 base, leaving 4 bases between them.

The chain joins TRBV19 to TRBJ1-1; D unresolved. V lost 4 bases and J lost 6, with 21 bases in between. From germline, CDR1 is LNHDA and CDR2 SQIVND (reference sequence). CDR3 length: 16 amino acids. The CDR3 sequence: CASSTPRRLGEAEAFF. The CDR3 DNA is TGTGCCAGTAGTACCCCACGTCGTTTGGGAGAGGCTGAAGCTTTCTTT.

The chain links TRBV4-2 to TRBJ2-3; D possibly corresponds to TRBD2 (6 bases). This CDR3 contains 14 residues. Trimming left V 0 bases short and J 4 bases short, with 8 bases between. CDR1 and CDR2 (germline): LGHNA, YNFKEQ. As DNA, the CDR3 is TGTGCCAGCAGCCAAGAACTAGCCCCAGATACGCAGTATTTT. It translates to CASSQELAPDTQYF.

The chain couples TRBV19 to TRBJ2-5; no definite D call. CDR1 LNHDA and CDR2 SQIVND come from the germline V gene (reference sequence). This CDR3 contains 13 residues. Deletions cut 7 bases from V and 2 bases from J, with 11 bases between. The CDR3 nucleotides read TGTGCCAGTATCGAGCAACCTCAAGAGACCCAGTACTTC. Residues: CASIEQPQETQYF.

The genes are TRBV4-2 and TRBJ2-7; 12 positions match TRBD2. Germline CDR1 and CDR2: LGHNA and YNFKEQ. V gave up 4 bases and J gave up 6 bases; unmatched junction bases: 7. There are 15 residues in the CDR3. Here the CDR3 reads CASSRPTSGGGEQYF. The CDR3, as DNA: TGTGCCAGCAGCCGACCGACTAGCGGGGGCGGCGAGCAGTACTTC.

The chain joins TRBV18 to TRBJ1-2, with a possible D match to TRBD1 (6 bases). Trimming pared 5 bases from V and 7 bases from J, leaving 14 bases between. The CDR3 is made up of 13 amino acids. CDR1 and CDR2 (germline): KGHSH, LQKENI. The DNA for the CDR3 is TGTGCCAGCTCAGTTGAGACAGGTATTGGCTACACCTTC. It translates to CASSVETGIGYTF.

The sample holds a few counts of this clone. The chain links TRBV5-4 to TRBJ2-1, with TRBD2 matching 11 bases. The germline CDR1 and CDR2 sequences are SGHNT and YYREEE (reference sequence). The CDR3 is made up of 16 amino acids. With V trimmed by 0 bases and J by 12 bases, 11 bases remained unmatched. CDR3 protein: CASSLEGVAGGVGQFF. As DNA, the CDR3 is TGTGCCAGCAGCTTGGAAGGGGTAGCGGGAGGGGTGGGGCAGTTCTTC.

A word on this clone: The sample holds other DNA sequences that translate to the same CDR3. The chain joins TRBV6-5 to TRBJ1-1, with D maybe TRBD1 (5 bases). The CDR3 is 12 amino acids. The germline CDR1 and CDR2 sequences are MNHEY and SVGAGI. V was clipped by 2 bases and J by 6 bases, with 7 bases between them. CDR3 sequence: CASSYGGAEAFF. The DNA of the CDR3 is TGTGCCAGCAGTTACGGAGGGGCTGAAGCTTTCTTT.

The gene calls are TRBV7-2 and TRBJ2-5, with 7 nucleotides matching TRBD2. J was trimmed by 4 bases and V by 5 bases; bases with no gene match: 7. Germline V gene lookup returns CDR1 SGHTA and CDR2 FQGNSA. The CDR3 has 14 residues. CDR3 DNA: TGTGCCAGCAGCACGCCCGGGACTACAGAGACCCAGTACTTC. The encoded protein is CASSTPGTTETQYF.

This sequence joins TRBV14 and TRBJ1-1, with D hard to call. The V gene lost 4 bases and the J gene lost 4 bases, with 13 bases spanning the gap. Germline V gene lookup returns CDR1 SGHDN and CDR2 FVKESK. The CDR3 runs 14 residues. The chain's CDR3 is CASSLARGTTEAFF. The DNA of the CDR3 is TGTGCCAGCAGCCTAGCCCGGGGTACCACTGAAGCTTTCTTT. Complete variable domain (other parts from reference TRBV14 and TRBJ1-1): EAGVTQFPSHSVIEKGQTVTLRCDPISGHDNLYWYRRVMGKEIKFLLHFVKESKQDESGMPNNRFLAERTGGTYSTLKVQPAELEDSGVYFCASSLARGTTEAFFGQGTRLTVV.

The rearrangement uses TRBV19 and TRBJ1-6, with TRBD1 identical over 8 bases. The CDR3 sequence is 15 residues long. Germline CDR1 reads LNHDA; CDR2 reads SQIVND (reference sequence). V was pared by 3 bases and J by 2 bases, with 0 bases of the junction left unmatched. The chain's CDR3 is CASSMGQAYNSPLHF. CDR3 sequence (DNA): TGTGCCAGTAGTATGGGACAGGCCTATAATTCACCCCTCCACTTT.

This rearrangement joins TRBV2 to TRBJ2-1, with D possibly being TRBD2 (7 bases). Germline V lookup: CDR1 SNHLY, CDR2 FYNNEI. V was cut by 5 bases and J by 2 bases, with 10 bases left in between. This CDR3 comprises 14 residues. The CDR3 protein is CASSWGGPYNEQFF. The CDR3 DNA is TGTGCCAGCAGTTGGGGGGGGCCCTACAATGAGCAGTTCTTC.

The V call is TRBV30, the J call TRBJ1-1; possibly TRBD1 for D (5 bases). The ends were cut back, 5 bases at V and 0 bases at J, with 10 bases in the middle. Germline CDR1 GTSNPN, CDR2 SVGIG (reference sequence). This CDR3 region has 13 residues. The DNA for the CDR3 is TGTGCCTGGTCGACAGTGATGAACACTGAAGCTTTCTTT. It specifies CAWSTVMNTEAFF.

The chain couples TRBV6-6 to TRBJ2-1; possible D gene TRBD1, 6 bases. The CDR3 is 14 amino acids. The germline gives CDR1 MNHNY, CDR2 SVGAGI (reference sequence). V was pared by 7 bases and J by 5 bases, with 15 bases between. The CDR3 reads CASTGQGVDNEQFF. The CDR3 DNA is TGTGCCAGCACGGGACAAGGGGTGGACAATGAGCAGTTCTTC.

The rearrangement joins TRBV12-2 to TRBJ1-6; TRBD1 was called by the table and not checked on the DNA. TRBV12-2 is reported as a pseudogene. CDR3 size: 16 residues. The CDR3 region has the DNA TGTGCAAGTCGCTTGGGCCCCAGACAGGGGATGTCACCCCTCCACTTT. Translating gives CASRLGPRQGMSPLHF.

The chain links TRBV6-6 to TRBJ1-1; 9 positions agree with TRBD1. The V segment lost 6 bases and the J segment 4 bases; nucleotides outside the gene matches: 9. This CDR3 region has 15 residues. CDR1 and CDR2 from the germline V gene are MNHNY and SVGAGI (reference sequence). The DNA for the CDR3 is TGTGCCAGCAGGGACAGGGGTGGGTGGGGCACTGAAGCTTTCTTT. Translating gives CASRDRGGWGTEAFF.

This chain links TRBV11-2 with TRBJ2-7; perhaps TRBD2 as D (6 bases). The CDR3 contains 16 residues. V was shortened by 5 bases and J by 0 bases, with 17 bases between the two germline ends. Germline V lookup: CDR1 SGHAT, CDR2 FQNNGV. CDR3 residues: CASSPRGAGTSYEQYF. The CDR3 DNA reads as TGTGCCAGCAGCCCCCGAGGGGCGGGGACCTCCTACGAGCAGTACTTC.

CDR3 sequence: CASSRQDYEQYF. The CDR3 nucleotides read TGTGCCAGCAGTAGGCAGGACTACGAGCAGTACTTC. The V gene is TRBV2, the J gene TRBJ2-7; D gene uncertain. CDR1 SNHLY and CDR2 FYNNEI come from the germline V gene. Trimming shortened V by 5 bases and J by 3 bases, and 8 bases separated the two germline ends. The CDR3 consists of 12 residues.

CDR3 loop: CASSSDTGGEQFF. The CDR3 DNA is TGTGCCAGCAGCTCGGATACGGGTGGTGAGCAGTTCTTC. The V and J genes are TRBV7-3 and TRBJ2-1; no reliable D call. The V gene lost 4 bases and the J gene lost 9 bases, with 13 bases spanning the gap. The CDR3 length is 13 residues. Germline lookup yields CDR1 SGHTA and CDR2 FQGTGA.

Remarks on this clone: Mismatch with germline at one junction end may stem from a read error. The chain couples TRBV7-7 to TRBJ2-7; 8 nucleotides match TRBD1. This CDR3 has 15 amino acids. Germline lookup yields CDR1 SSHAT and CDR2 FNYEAQ (reference sequence). The CDR3 loop reads CASSIGTGSNYEQYF. The CDR3 DNA follows: TGTGCTAGCAGCATAGGGACAGGCAGTAACTACGAGCAGTACTTC.

The CDR3 nucleotides read TGTGCCAGCAGCAAAATAAGCTACGAGCAGTACTTC. Amino acid sequence: CASSKISYEQYF. This chain connects TRBV7-2 to TRBJ2-5; D gene ambiguous. The J call may be wrong; the DNA end is better matched by TRBJ2-7. Germline V lookup: CDR1 SGHTA, CDR2 FQGNSA. This CDR3 comprises 12 residues.

This clone was counted a few times. This chain connects TRBV19 to TRBJ2-7; D may be TRBD2 (6 bases). The CDR3 is 14 amino acids. Trimming removed 3 bases from V and 3 bases from J, with 12 bases in between. Germline CDR1 LNHDA, CDR2 SQIVND (reference sequence). The CDR3 here is CASSIGGGNYEQYF. The DNA of the CDR3 is TGTGCCAGTAGTATCGGGGGTGGCAACTACGAGCAGTACTTC.

V is TRBV9 and J is TRBJ2-3, with 7 bases fitting TRBD2. Germline V gives CDR1 SGDLS, CDR2 YYNGEE. There are 17 residues in the CDR3. Trimming removed 3 bases from V and 0 bases from J; junction bases left unmatched: 10. As DNA, the CDR3 is TGTGCCAGCAGCGCCCGTACGAAAGCGGGGAGCACAGATACGCAGTATTTT. Translation: CASSARTKAGSTDTQYF.

The J gene is TRBJ1-2, the V gene TRBV30; D not certain. CDR1 is GTSNPN and CDR2 is SVGIG in the germline V gene (reference sequence). Trimming removed 3 bases at V and 2 bases at J, with 10 bases between. The CDR3 has 13 residues. The CDR3 DNA follows: TGTGCCTGGAGCGAGGTTGGGAACTATGGCTACACCTTC. Amino acids: CAWSEVGNYGYTF.

A few counts support this clone. J is TRBJ2-4 and V is TRBV5-5; 9 nucleotides align to TRBD1. From germline, CDR1 is SGHKS and CDR2 YYEKEE (reference sequence). The CDR3 runs 16 residues. V trimming: 5 bases; J trimming: 8 bases; junction bases outside the gene matches: 14. CDR3 region: CASSTAGTGSRDIQYF. DNA of the CDR3: TGTGCCAGCAGTACGGCCGGGACAGGGTCACGGGACATTCAGTACTTC.

The chain joins TRBV29-1 to TRBJ2-2; D is unresolved. Trimming cost V 4 bases and J 1 base, with 7 bases left between them. Per the germline V gene, CDR1 is SQVTM and CDR2 is ANQGSEA. This CDR3 has 13 residues. The CDR3 nucleotides are TGCAGCGTTGGCCAGGTGAACACCGGGGAGCTGTTTTTT. Its translation: CSVGQVNTGELFF.

The chain joins TRBV18 to TRBJ2-3, with a possible D match to TRBD1 (5 bases). V lost 6 bases and J lost 5, with 9 bases in between. The germline CDR1 and CDR2 sequences are KGHSH and LQKENI. The CDR3 sequence is 12 residues long. CDR3 region: CASSPTGDTQYF. DNA for the CDR3: TGTGCCAGCTCGCCAACAGGAGATACGCAGTATTTT.

The V and J genes are TRBV6-5 and TRBJ1-5, with D possibly being TRBD1 (5 bases). The CDR3 runs 15 residues. The V and J ends lost 0 bases and 2 bases respectively, with 8 bases between them. Germline V gene data show CDR1 as MNHEY and CDR2 as SVGAGI. The CDR3 region is CASSYSGQGNQPQHF. The CDR3 nucleotides read TGTGCCAGCAGTTACTCAGGACAAGGCAATCAGCCCCAGCATTTT.